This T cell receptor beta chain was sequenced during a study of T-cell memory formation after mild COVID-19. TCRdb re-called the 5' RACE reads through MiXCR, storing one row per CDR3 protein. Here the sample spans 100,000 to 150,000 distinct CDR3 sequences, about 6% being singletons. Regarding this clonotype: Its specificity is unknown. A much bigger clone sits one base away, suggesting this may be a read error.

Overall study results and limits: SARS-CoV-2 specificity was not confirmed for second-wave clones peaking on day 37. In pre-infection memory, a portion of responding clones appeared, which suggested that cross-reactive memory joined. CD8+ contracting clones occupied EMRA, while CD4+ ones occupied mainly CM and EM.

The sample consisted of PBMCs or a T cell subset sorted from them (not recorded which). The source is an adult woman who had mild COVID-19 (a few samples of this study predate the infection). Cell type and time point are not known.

The CDR3 nucleotides read TGTGCCACCCCGGCGGGACAGGGGAAAACCATTCAGTACTTC. Amino acid sequence: CATPAGQGKTIQYF. V is TRBV28 and J is TRBJ2-4; TRBD1 aligns across 10 bases. This CDR3 has 14 amino acids. The germline gives CDR1 MDHEN, CDR2 SYDVKM.